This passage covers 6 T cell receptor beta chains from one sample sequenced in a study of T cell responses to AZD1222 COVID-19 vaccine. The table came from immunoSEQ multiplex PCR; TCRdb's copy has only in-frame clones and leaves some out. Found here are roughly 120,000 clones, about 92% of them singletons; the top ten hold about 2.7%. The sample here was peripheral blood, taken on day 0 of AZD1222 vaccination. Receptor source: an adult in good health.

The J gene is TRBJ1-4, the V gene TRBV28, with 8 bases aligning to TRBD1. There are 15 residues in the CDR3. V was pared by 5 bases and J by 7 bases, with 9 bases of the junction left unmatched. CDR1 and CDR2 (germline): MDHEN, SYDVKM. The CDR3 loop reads CASSHGQGMIEKLFF. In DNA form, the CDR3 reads TGTGCCAGCAGTCATGGACAGGGAATGATTGAAAAACTGTTTTTT. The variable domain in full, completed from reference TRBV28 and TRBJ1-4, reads DVKVTQSSRYLVKRTGEKVFLECVQDMDHENMFWYRQDPGLGLRLIYFSYDVKMKEKGDIPEGYSVSREKKERFSLILESASTNQTSMYLCASSHGQGMIEKLFFGSGTQLSVL.

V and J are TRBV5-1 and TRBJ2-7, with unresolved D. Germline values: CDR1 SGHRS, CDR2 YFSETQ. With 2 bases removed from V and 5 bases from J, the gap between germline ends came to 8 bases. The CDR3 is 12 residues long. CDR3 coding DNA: TGCGCCAGCAGCTTTTCTTCGGACGAGCAGTACTTC. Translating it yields CASSFSSDEQYF.

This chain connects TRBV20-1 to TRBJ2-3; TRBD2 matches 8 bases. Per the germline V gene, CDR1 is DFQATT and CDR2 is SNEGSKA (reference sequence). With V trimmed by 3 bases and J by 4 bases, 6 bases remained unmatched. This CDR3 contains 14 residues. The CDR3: CSASRAGVSDTQYF. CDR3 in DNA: TGCAGTGCTAGTAGAGCGGGAGTTTCAGATACGCAGTATTTT.

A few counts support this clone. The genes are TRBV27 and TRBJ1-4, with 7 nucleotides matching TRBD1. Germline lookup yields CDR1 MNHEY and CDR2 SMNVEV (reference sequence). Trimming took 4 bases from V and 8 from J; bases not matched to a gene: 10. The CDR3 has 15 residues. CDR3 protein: CASSSQSGGEEKLFF. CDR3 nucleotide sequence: TGTGCCAGCAGTTCCCAGTCAGGGGGAGAAGAAAAACTGTTTTTT.

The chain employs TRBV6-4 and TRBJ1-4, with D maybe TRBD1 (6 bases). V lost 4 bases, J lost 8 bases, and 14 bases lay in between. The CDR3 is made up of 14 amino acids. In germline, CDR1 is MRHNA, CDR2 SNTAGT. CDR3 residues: CASSAPTQGEKLFF. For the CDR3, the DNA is TGTGCCAGCAGTGCGCCCACGCAGGGGGAAAAACTGTTTTTT.

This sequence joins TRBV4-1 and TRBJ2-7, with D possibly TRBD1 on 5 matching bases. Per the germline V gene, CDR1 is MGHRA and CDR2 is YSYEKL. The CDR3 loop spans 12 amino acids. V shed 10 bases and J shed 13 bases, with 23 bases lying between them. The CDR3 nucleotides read TGCGCCACCCCAGCCAATTTGACAGAAGAATACTTC. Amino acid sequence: CATPANLTEEYF.